Listed below are T cell receptor beta chains from one sample, sequenced in a study of response to subunit inactivated influenza vaccine. Using its own MiXCR run on the RT-PCR reads, TCRdb lists one record per CDR3 protein. Of around 530,000 distinct CDR3 sequences in the sample, about 15% were seen once. Sequenced material: CD4+ T cells sorted from PBMCs, taken about 24 months after vaccination. The receptor source for this set is a man aged 45-69 years who received an inactivated influenza vaccine. The CDR3 runs from the conserved cysteine through the conserved F or W. A D gene is named only where the DNA matches it firmly. Clone size is stated in some rows and not others, as once, few, many or a class when expanded.

size: -; V: TRBV6-4; D: -; J: TRBJ2-3; length: 13; CDR3: CASSGTPRNTQYF; DNA: TGTGCCAGCAGTGGGACCCCTCGAAATACGCAGTATTTT
size: few; V: TRBV29-1; D: -; J: TRBJ1-1; length: 13; CDR3: CSVEKIFDTEAFF; DNA: TGCAGCGTTGAAAAGATATTTGACACTGAAGCTTTCTTT
size: -; V: TRBV7-2; D: -; J: TRBJ1-1; length: 14; CDR3: CATAGKGRYTEAFF; DNA: TGTGCCACCGCCGGGAAGGGCCGTTACACTGAAGCTTTCTTT
size: -; V: TRBV20-1; D: -; J: TRBJ2-1; length: 16; CDR3: CSASGPGLDSYNEQFF; DNA: TGCAGTGCTAGTGGACCAGGACTGGACTCCTACAATGAGCAGTTCTTC
size: many; V: TRBV6-5; D: -; J: TRBJ1-6; length: 17; CDR3: CASSYSNLGVYNSPLHF; DNA: TGTGCCAGCAGTTACTCGAATTTAGGGGTATATAATTCACCCCTCCACTTT
size: -; V: TRBV6-1; D: -; J: TRBJ1-6; length: 14; CDR3: CASRKARANSPLHF; DNA: TGTGCCAGCAGAAAGGCCAGGGCCAATTCACCCCTCCACTTT
size: -; V: TRBV20-1; D: -; J: TRBJ2-1; length: 14; CDR3: CSARDEGTNNEQFF; DNA: TGCAGTGCTAGGGATGAGGGGACAAACAATGAGCAGTTCTTC
size: -; V: TRBV29-1; D: -; J: TRBJ2-1; length: 12; CDR3: CSGRPQNNEQFF; DNA: TGCAGCGGCCGGCCCCAGAACAATGAGCAGTTCTTC
size: -; V: TRBV20-1; D: -; J: TRBJ1-1; length: 18; CDR3: CSARSLYSSPIVAAGAFF; DNA: TGCAGTGCTAGAAGCCTCTACTCCAGCCCTATAGTTGCCGCGGGGGCTTTCTTT
size: -; V: TRBV5-1; D: -; J: TRBJ2-5; length: 13; CDR3: CASSRFGEETQYF; DNA: TGCGCCAGCAGCAGATTCGGCGAGGAGACCCAGTACTTC
size: -; V: TRBV4-1; D: TRBD2; J: TRBJ2-3; length: 18; CDR3: CASSQVVNFGTRADTQYF; DNA: TGCGCCAGCAGCCAAGTAGTAAACTTTGGGACTAGGGCAGATACGCAGTATTTT
size: few; V: TRBV20-1; D: -; J: TRBJ1-1; length: 13; CDR3: CSAARDPGTEAFF; DNA: TGCAGTGCTGCCCGGGACCCGGGAACTGAAGCTTTCTTT
size: few; V: TRBV19; D: TRBD2; J: TRBJ2-7; length: 14; CDR3: CASSISGTRVEQYF; DNA: TGTGCCAGTAGTATTAGCGGGACCCGCGTCGAGCAGTACTTC
size: -; V: TRBV27; D: TRBD1; J: TRBJ2-2; length: 14; CDR3: CASSQYRGNGELFF; DNA: TGTGCCAGCAGTCAATACAGGGGGAACGGGGAGCTGTTTTTT
size: many; V: TRBV6-2/TRBV6-3; D: TRBD1; J: TRBJ1-6; length: 13; CDR3: CASRQGANSPLHF; DNA: TGTGCCAGCAGACAGGGGGCTAATTCACCCCTCCACTTT
size: many; V: TRBV29-1; D: -; J: TRBJ2-3; length: 13; CDR3: CSAQRGSTDTQYF; DNA: TGCAGCGCCCAAAGGGGGAGCACAGATACGCAGTATTTT
size: -; V: TRBV7-9; D: TRBD1; J: TRBJ2-7; length: 16; CDR3: CASSSPTGQASYEQYF; DNA: TGTGCCAGCAGCTCCCCCACGGGACAGGCCTCCTACGAGCAGTACTTC
size: many; V: TRBV2; D: TRBD1; J: TRBJ1-6; length: 14; CDR3: CASSVQGAKSPLHF; DNA: TGTGCCAGCAGCGTACAGGGGGCGAAGTCACCCCTCCACTTT
size: many; V: TRBV24-1; D: -; J: TRBJ2-2; length: 18; CDR3: CATSDSLGFPANTGELFF; DNA: TGTGCCACCAGTGATTCACTAGGGTTCCCCGCGAACACCGGGGAGCTGTTTTTT
size: -; V: TRBV2; D: TRBD1; J: TRBJ2-1; length: 13; CDR3: CASKWTGDNEQFF; DNA: TGTGCCAGCAAATGGACAGGAGATAATGAGCAGTTCTTC
size: few; V: TRBV7-3; D: TRBD2; J: TRBJ2-1; length: 16; CDR3: CASSLTLAFSYNEQFF; DNA: TGTGCCAGCAGCTTAACACTAGCGTTTTCCTACAATGAGCAGTTCTTC
size: -; V: TRBV12-3/TRBV12-4; D: -; J: TRBJ2-7; length: 12; CDR3: CVSRQGLDEQYF; DNA: TGTGTCAGCAGGCAGGGGTTGGACGAGCAGTACTTC
size: few; V: TRBV7-2; D: -; J: TRBJ2-3; length: 15; CDR3: CASSLVPTDTDTQYF; DNA: TGTGCCAGCAGCTTAGTCCCGACAGACACAGATACGCAGTATTTT
size: -; V: TRBV10-3; D: TRBD1; J: TRBJ2-7; length: 14; CDR3: CAISGRQGPYEQYF; DNA: TGTGCCATCAGTGGGAGACAGGGCCCCTACGAGCAGTACTTC
size: -; V: TRBV20-1; D: TRBD2; J: TRBJ2-1; length: 14; CDR3: CSASGLAGSGEQFF; DNA: TGCAGTGCTAGTGGTCTAGCGGGGTCGGGAGAGCAGTTCTTC
size: -; V: TRBV4-1; D: -; J: TRBJ1-2; length: 16; CDR3: CASSPGRASPNYGYTF; DNA: TGCGCCAGCAGCCCAGGACGGGCCTCGCCCAACTATGGCTACACCTTC
size: few; V: TRBV28; D: -; J: TRBJ1-3; length: 16; CDR3: CASSSIGAYPGNTIYF; DNA: TGTGCCAGCAGTTCAATCGGGGCTTACCCTGGAAACACCATATATTTT
size: many; V: TRBV12-3/TRBV12-4; D: -; J: TRBJ1-5; length: 12; CDR3: CASTIDTLSQHF; DNA: TGTGCCAGCACCATCGACACGCTGTCCCAGCATTTT
size: -; V: TRBV12-3/TRBV12-4; D: TRBD1; J: TRBJ1-1; length: 14; CDR3: CASSVGQANTEAFF; DNA: TGTGCCAGCAGTGTCGGACAGGCGAACACTGAAGCTTTCTTT
size: -; V: TRBV19; D: -; J: TRBJ1-5; length: 16; CDR3: CASSTPSGASRQPQHF; DNA: TGTGCCAGTAGTACTCCCTCGGGGGCATCGAGACAGCCCCAGCATTTT
size: many; V: TRBV12-3/TRBV12-4; D: TRBD1; J: TRBJ1-2; length: 16; CDR3: CASSSSGTGGIYGYTF; DNA: TGTGCCAGCAGCTCATCCGGGACAGGGGGGATATATGGCTACACCTTC
size: -; V: TRBV9; D: -; J: TRBJ2-3; length: 13; CDR3: CASSEWTTDTQYF; DNA: TGTGCCAGCAGCGAATGGACCACAGATACGCAGTATTTT
size: -; V: TRBV28; D: TRBD2; J: TRBJ2-7; length: 17; CDR3: CASSPNRLAGGSYEQYF; DNA: TGTGCCAGCAGTCCTAACCGACTAGCGGGGGGGTCCTACGAGCAGTACTTC
size: -; V: TRBV12-3/TRBV12-4; D: TRBD1; J: TRBJ2-1; length: 14; CDR3: CAGSRGPSGNEQFF; DNA: TGTGCCGGTAGCAGGGGGCCATCGGGCAATGAGCAGTTCTTC
size: -; V: TRBV6-2/TRBV6-3; D: -; J: TRBJ2-7; length: 15; CDR3: CASSYSSWSSYEQYF; DNA: TGTGCCAGCAGTTACTCGTCCTGGAGCTCCTACGAGCAGTACTTC
size: few; V: TRBV6-1; D: -; J: TRBJ2-2; length: 15; CDR3: CASSRPKTNTGELFF; DNA: TGTGCCAGCAGTCGACCCAAGACGAACACCGGGGAGCTGTTTTTT
size: many; V: TRBV12-3/TRBV12-4; D: TRBD1; J: TRBJ2-2; length: 16; CDR3: CASSTRGQGAIGELFF; DNA: TGTGCCAGCAGTACCCGGGGACAGGGGGCGATCGGGGAGCTGTTTTTT
size: few; V: TRBV11-2; D: -; J: TRBJ2-7; length: 16; CDR3: CASSLDRWRDRYEQYF; DNA: TGTGCCAGCAGCTTAGATCGTTGGCGGGATCGGTACGAGCAGTACTTC
size: many; V: TRBV29-1; D: TRBD1; J: TRBJ1-5; length: 13; CDR3: CSVRLSGGQPQHF; DNA: TGCAGCGTTCGGCTGTCAGGGGGACAGCCCCAGCATTTT
size: -; V: TRBV20-1; D: -; J: TRBJ1-5; length: 13; CDR3: CSAIEEANQPQHF; DNA: TGCAGTGCCATCGAGGAGGCCAATCAGCCCCAGCATTTT
size: many; V: TRBV4-1; D: -; J: TRBJ2-1; length: 14; CDR3: CASSRGGRLSEQFF; DNA: TGCGCCAGCAGCCGGGGGGGCCGGCTTAGTGAGCAGTTCTTC
size: -; V: TRBV5-1; D: -; J: TRBJ2-2; length: 16; CDR3: CASSLDTADNTGELFF; DNA: TGCGCCAGCAGCTTGGATACAGCGGACAATACCGGGGAGCTGTTTTTT
size: -; V: TRBV20-1; D: -; J: TRBJ2-3; length: 12; CDR3: CSAQRTTDTQYF; DNA: TGCAGTGCCCAGCGCACCACAGATACGCAGTATTTT